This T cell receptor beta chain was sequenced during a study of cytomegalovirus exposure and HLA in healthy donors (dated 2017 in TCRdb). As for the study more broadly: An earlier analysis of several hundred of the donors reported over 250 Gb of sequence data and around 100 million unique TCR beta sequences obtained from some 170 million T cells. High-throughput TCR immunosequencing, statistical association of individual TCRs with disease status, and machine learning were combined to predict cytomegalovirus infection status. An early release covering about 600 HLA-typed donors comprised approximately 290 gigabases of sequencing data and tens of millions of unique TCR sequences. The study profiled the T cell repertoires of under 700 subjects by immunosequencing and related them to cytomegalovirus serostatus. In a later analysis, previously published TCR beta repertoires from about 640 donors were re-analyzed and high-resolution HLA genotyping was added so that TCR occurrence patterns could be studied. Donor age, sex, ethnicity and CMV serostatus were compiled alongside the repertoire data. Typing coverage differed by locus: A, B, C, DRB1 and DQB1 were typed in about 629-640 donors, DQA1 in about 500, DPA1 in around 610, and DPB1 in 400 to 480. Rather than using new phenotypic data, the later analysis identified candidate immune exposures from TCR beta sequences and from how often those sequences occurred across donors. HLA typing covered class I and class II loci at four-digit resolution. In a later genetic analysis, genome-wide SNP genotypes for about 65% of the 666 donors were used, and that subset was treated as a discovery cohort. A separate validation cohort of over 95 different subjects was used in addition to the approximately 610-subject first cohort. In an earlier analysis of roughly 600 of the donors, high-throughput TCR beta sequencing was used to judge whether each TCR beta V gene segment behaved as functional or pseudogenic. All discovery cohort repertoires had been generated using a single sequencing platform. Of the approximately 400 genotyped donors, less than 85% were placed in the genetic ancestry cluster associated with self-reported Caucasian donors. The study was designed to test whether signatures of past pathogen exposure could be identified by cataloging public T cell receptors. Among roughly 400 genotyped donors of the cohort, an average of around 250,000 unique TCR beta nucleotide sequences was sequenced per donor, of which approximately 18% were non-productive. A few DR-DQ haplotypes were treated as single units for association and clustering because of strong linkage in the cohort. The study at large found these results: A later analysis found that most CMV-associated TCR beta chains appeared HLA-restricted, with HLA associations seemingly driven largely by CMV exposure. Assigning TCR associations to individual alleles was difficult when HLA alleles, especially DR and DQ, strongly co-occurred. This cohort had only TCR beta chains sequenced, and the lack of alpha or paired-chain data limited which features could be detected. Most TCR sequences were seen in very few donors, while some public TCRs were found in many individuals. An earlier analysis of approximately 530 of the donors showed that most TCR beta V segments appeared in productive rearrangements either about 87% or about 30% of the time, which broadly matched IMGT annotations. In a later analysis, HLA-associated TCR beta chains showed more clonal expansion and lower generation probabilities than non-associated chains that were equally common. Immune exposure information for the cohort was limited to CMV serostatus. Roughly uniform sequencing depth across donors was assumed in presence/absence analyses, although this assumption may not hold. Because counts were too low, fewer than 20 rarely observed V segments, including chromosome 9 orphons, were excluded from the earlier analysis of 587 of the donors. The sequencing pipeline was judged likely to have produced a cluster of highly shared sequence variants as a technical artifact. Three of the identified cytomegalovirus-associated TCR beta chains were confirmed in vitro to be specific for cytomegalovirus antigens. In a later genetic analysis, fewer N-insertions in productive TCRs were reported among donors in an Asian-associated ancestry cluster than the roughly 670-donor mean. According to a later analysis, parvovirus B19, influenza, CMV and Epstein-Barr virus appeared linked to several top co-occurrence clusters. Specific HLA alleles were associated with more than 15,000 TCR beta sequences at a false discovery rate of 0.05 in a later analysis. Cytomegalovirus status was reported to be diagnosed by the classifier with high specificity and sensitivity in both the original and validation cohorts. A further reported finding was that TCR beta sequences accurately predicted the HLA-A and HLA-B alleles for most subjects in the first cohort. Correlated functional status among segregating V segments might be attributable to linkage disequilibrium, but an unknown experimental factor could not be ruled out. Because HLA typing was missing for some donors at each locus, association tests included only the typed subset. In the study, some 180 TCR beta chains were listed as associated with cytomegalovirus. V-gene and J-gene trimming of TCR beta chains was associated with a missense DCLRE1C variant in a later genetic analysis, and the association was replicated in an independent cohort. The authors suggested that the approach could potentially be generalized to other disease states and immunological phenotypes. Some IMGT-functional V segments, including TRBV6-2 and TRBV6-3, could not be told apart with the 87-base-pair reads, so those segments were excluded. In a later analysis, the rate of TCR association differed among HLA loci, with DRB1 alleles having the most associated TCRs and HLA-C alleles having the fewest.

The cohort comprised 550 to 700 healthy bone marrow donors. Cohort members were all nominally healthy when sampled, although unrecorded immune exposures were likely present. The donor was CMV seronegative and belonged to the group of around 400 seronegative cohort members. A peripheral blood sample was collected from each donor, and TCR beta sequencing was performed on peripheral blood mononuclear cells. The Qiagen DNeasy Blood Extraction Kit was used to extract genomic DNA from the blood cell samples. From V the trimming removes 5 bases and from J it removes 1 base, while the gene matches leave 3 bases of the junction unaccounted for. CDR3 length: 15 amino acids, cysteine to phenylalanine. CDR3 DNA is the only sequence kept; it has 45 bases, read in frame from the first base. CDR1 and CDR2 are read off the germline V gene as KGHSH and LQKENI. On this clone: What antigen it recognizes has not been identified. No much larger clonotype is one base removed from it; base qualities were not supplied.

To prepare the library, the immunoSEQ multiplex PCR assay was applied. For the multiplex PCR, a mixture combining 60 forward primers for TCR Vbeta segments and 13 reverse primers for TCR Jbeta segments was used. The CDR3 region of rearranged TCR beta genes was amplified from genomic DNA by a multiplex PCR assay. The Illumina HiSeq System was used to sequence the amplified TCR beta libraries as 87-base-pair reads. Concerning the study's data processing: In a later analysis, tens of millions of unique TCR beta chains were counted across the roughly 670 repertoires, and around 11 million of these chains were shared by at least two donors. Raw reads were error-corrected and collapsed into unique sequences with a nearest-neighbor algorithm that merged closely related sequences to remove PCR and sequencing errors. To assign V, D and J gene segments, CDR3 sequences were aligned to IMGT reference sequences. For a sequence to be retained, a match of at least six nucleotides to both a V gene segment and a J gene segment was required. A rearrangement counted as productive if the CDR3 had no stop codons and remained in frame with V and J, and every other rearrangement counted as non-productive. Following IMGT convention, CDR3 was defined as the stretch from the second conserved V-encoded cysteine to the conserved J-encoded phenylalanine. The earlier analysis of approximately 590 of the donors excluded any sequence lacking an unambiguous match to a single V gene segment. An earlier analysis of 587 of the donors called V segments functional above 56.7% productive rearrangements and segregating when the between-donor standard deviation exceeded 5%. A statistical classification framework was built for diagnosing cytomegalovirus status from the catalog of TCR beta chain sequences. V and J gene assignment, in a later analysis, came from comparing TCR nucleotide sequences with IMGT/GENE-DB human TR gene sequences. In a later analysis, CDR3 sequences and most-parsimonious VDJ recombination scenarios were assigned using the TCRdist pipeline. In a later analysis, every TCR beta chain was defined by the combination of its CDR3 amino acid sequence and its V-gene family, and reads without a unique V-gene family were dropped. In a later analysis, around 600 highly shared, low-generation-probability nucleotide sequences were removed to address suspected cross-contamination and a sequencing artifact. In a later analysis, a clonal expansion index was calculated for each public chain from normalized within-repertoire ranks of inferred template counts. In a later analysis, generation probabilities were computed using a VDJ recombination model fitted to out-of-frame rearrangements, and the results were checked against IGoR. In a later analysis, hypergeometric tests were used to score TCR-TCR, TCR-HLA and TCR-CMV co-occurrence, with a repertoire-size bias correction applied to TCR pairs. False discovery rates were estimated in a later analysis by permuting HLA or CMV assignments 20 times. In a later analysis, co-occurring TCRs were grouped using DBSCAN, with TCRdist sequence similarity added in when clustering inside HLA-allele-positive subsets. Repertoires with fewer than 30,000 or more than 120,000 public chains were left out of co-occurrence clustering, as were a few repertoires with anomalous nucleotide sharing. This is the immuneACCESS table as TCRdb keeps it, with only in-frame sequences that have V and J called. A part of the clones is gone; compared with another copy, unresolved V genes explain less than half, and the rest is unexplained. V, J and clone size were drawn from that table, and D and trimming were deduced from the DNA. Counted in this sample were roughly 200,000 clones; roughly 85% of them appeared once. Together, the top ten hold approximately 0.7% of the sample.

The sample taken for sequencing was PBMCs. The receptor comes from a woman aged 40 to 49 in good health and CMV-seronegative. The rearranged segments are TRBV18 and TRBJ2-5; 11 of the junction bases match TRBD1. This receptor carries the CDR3 CASSGQGARQETQYF. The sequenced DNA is TGTGCCAGCTCAGGACAGGGGGCTCGCCAAGAGACCCAGTACTTC.